Each of the 26 T cell receptor beta chains below was sequenced from the same sample in a study of blood T cell repertoires in COVID-19. Assay: immunoSEQ multiplex PCR; the TCRdb copy retains only in-frame clones and omits some. This sample yields 200,000 to 250,000 clones, of which about 90% are seen a single time; approximately 14% belongs to the top ten. The sample was PBMCs or T cells enriched from blood (not recorded which). Receptors were obtained from a woman in her 50s with acute COVID-19.

The J gene is TRBJ1-2, the V gene TRBV2, with D possibly TRBD1 on 5 matching bases. Trimming removed 3 bases at V and 3 bases at J, with 5 bases between. The length of the CDR3 is 12 residues. Germline CDR1 is SNHLY and CDR2 is FYNNEI. Here the CDR3 reads CASSDRDYGYTF. CDR3 coding DNA: TGTGCCAGCAGTGACAGGGACTATGGCTACACCTTC.

The chain employs TRBV10-3 and TRBJ1-1; a weak D match, TRBD1 (5 bases). Germline V gene lookup returns CDR1 ENHRY and CDR2 SYGVKD. V lost 3 bases and J lost 3, with 14 bases in between. This CDR3 contains 15 residues. The CDR3 loop reads CAISDGARPDTEAFF. CDR3 coding DNA: TGTGCCATCAGTGATGGGGCCCGACCCGACACTGAAGCTTTCTTT.

V usage is TRBV7-2 and J usage is TRBJ2-1; 8 bases align to TRBD2. The V gene's germline CDR1 is SGHTA and CDR2 FQGNSA. V lost 0 bases and J lost 3; bases outside the gene matches: 1. This CDR3 contains 15 residues. CDR3 amino acids: CASSLAGTSYNEQFF. The DNA for the CDR3 is TGTGCCAGCAGCTTAGCGGGGACTAGCTACAATGAGCAGTTCTTC.

The genes are TRBV7-9 and TRBJ2-1; 11 bases agree with TRBD1. The germline V gene encodes CDR1 SEHNR and CDR2 FQNEAQ (reference sequence). The CDR3 covers 15 residues. The J segment lost 8 bases and the V segment lost 6 bases, leaving 9 bases of the junction unmatched. The DNA for the CDR3 is TGTGCCAGCAGTTTCCCGGGACAGGGGGTTGATGAGCAGTTCTTC. Protein product: CASSFPGQGVDEQFF.

This chain uses TRBV28 with TRBJ1-1; 9 nucleotides line up with TRBD1. From germline, CDR1 is MDHEN and CDR2 SYDVKM. Trimming took 7 bases from V and 8 from J; bases not matched to a gene: 5. The CDR3 is 12 amino acids. The CDR3 DNA reads TGTGCCAGCACCCGGACAGGGGACGAAGCTTTCTTT. Its translation: CASTRTGDEAFF.

This clone showed up just a few times. The chain recombines TRBV19 with TRBJ1-3; the D is unclear. The CDR3 is 13 amino acids. V was trimmed by 4 bases and J by 1 base, leaving 5 bases between them. From germline, CDR1 is LNHDA and CDR2 SQIVND (reference sequence). DNA of the CDR3: TGTGCCAGTAGTAGCGCGTCTGGAAACACCATATATTTT. Residues: CASSSASGNTIYF. Looking up the rest from reference TRBV19 and TRBJ1-3 gives the full variable domain: DGGITQSPKYLFRKEGQNVTLSCEQNLNHDAMYWYRQDPGQGLRLIYYSQIVNDFQKGDIAEGYSVSREKKESFPLTVTSAQKNPTAFYLCASSSASGNTIYFGEGSWLTVV.

This sequence joins TRBV4-3 and TRBJ2-1, with TRBD1 as a possible D gene (6 bases). This CDR3 comprises 15 residues. Trimming left V 5 bases short and J 13 bases short, with 24 bases between. Germline-derived CDR1 and CDR2 are LGHNA and YSLEER. CDR3 sequence reads: CASSYRPGAGYPQFF. The CDR3 DNA reads as TGCGCCAGCAGCTACAGGCCAGGGGCGGGCTATCCTCAGTTCTTC.

V and J are TRBV5-4 and TRBJ2-7, with D possibly being TRBD1 (7 bases). This CDR3 contains 12 residues. The V and J ends lost 3 bases and 7 bases respectively, with 11 bases between them. Germline lookup yields CDR1 SGHNT and CDR2 YYREEE (reference sequence). The CDR3 DNA reads as TGTGCCAGCAGCTCGACAGGGAGGGAGCAGTACTTC. Translation: CASSSTGREQYF.

The chain couples TRBV27 to TRBJ2-2; D not resolved. V was shortened by 5 bases and J by 1 base, with 2 bases between the two germline ends. Germline V lookup: CDR1 MNHEY, CDR2 SMNVEV (reference sequence). The CDR3 is 12 residues long. The CDR3 nucleotides read TGTGCCAGCAGTCAGAACACCGGGGAGCTGTTTTTT. Its translation is CASSQNTGELFF.

The chain carries TRBV5-4 and TRBJ2-7; TRBD1 aligns across 7 bases. J was trimmed by 0 bases and V by 4 bases; bases with no gene match: 7. Germline CDR1 reads SGHNT; CDR2 reads YYREEE (reference sequence). The CDR3 is 15 amino acids. In DNA form, the CDR3 reads TGTGCCAGCAGCAAAGGGGGCCTGACCTCCTACGAGCAGTACTTC. This codes for CASSKGGLTSYEQYF.

The chain joins TRBV7-9 to TRBJ1-4; 8 bases are shared with TRBD1. This CDR3 has 15 amino acids. The germline CDR1 and CDR2 sequences are SEHNR and FQNEAQ (reference sequence). J lost 7 bases, V lost 1 base, and 5 bases had no gene match. CDR3 in amino acids: CASSLGGQVREKLFF. In nucleotides, the CDR3 is TGTGCCAGCAGCTTAGGGGGACAGGTCCGTGAAAAACTGTTTTTT.

J is TRBJ1-3 and V is TRBV6-5; the match to TRBD1 covers 7 bases. CDR1 and CDR2 from the germline V gene are MNHEY and SVGAGI. V was pared by 6 bases and J by 6 bases, with 11 bases of the junction left unmatched. The CDR3 covers 15 residues. The CDR3 DNA sequence: TGTGCCAGCAGCACTAGGGACAGTCGGGCAAACACCATATATTTT. It yields the protein CASSTRDSRANTIYF.

The V and J genes are TRBV27 and TRBJ1-5, with 10 nucleotides matching TRBD1. The V gene end was trimmed by 6 bases and the J gene end by 3 bases; junction bases not matched to a gene: 5. The V gene's germline CDR1 is MNHEY and CDR2 SMNVEV (reference sequence). CDR3 length equals 15 residues. The CDR3 DNA reads as TGTGCCAGCAGCTGGGGACAGGGGAACAATCAGCCCCAGCATTTT. Translating gives CASSWGQGNNQPQHF.

The rearrangement joins TRBV29-1 to TRBJ1-2; a possible D gene is TRBD1 (5 bases). The CDR3 runs to 13 residues. The V end was cut by 6 bases, the J end by 4 bases, with 15 bases between. Germline-derived CDR1 and CDR2 are SQVTM and ANQGSEA. The CDR3 protein is CSVTPVGPYGYTF. CDR3 sequence (DNA): TGCAGCGTGACCCCCGTGGGGCCCTATGGCTACACCTTC.

The chain carries TRBV6-2 or TRBV6-3 and TRBJ2-7, with a weak D call TRBD1 (5 bases). This CDR3 is built from 14 residues. Trimming left V 5 bases short and J 2 bases short, with 13 bases between. Per germline, CDR1 MNHEY and CDR2 SVGEGT. This CDR3 is CASSKRQSPYEQYF. The CDR3 bases are TGTGCCAGCAGTAAAAGACAGAGCCCCTACGAGCAGTACTTC.

This chain uses TRBV28 with TRBJ1-1; a weak D match, TRBD1 (6 bases). V lost 8 bases and J 3 bases, leaving 16 bases between the germline ends. The CDR3 sequence is 14 residues long. Germline CDR1 MDHEN, CDR2 SYDVKM. The CDR3 sequence is CASGLQGSDTEAFF. Here the CDR3 DNA reads TGTGCCAGCGGATTGCAGGGGAGCGACACTGAAGCTTTCTTT.

J is TRBJ1-3 and V is TRBV5-1; D is perhaps TRBD1 (6 bases). The CDR3 is 17 amino acids. Germline V gives CDR1 SGHRS, CDR2 YFSETQ. The V end lost 0 bases, the J end lost 0 bases, and 13 bases lay between the germline ends. CDR3 nucleotides: TGCGCCAGCAGCTTGGTGCAGGGGAGATTCTCTGGAAACACCATATATTTT. Translation gives CASSLVQGRFSGNTIYF.

The chain joins TRBV9 to TRBJ1-3, with unresolved D. Germline V gene data show CDR1 as SGDLS and CDR2 as YYNGEE. V shed 0 bases and J shed 0 bases, with 10 bases lying between them. The CDR3 loop spans 16 amino acids. The CDR3, as DNA: TGTGCCAGCAGCGTAGAACCGGGTCTCTCTGGAAACACCATATATTTT. Amino acids: CASSVEPGLSGNTIYF. Complete variable domain (other parts from reference TRBV9 and TRBJ1-3): DSGVTQTPKHLITATGQRVTLRCSPRSGDLSVYWYQQSLDQGLQFLIQYYNGEERAKGNILERFSAQQFPDLHSELNLSSLELGDSALYFCASSVEPGLSGNTIYFGEGSWLTVV.

This clone was observed once. The genes are TRBV5-1 and TRBJ2-1, with TRBD2 matching over 8 bases. Germline V gene data show CDR1 as SGHRS and CDR2 as YFSETQ. There are 17 residues in the CDR3. V lost 0 bases, J lost 7 bases, and 12 bases stayed unmatched. The CDR3 nucleotides read TGCGCCAGCAGCTTGGCGGGCTTGGCGGGAGGAAGGAATGAGCAGTTCTTC. It codes for CASSLAGLAGGRNEQFF.

The chain couples TRBV5-1 to TRBJ1-3; tentatively, D is TRBD1 (6 bases). Trimming shortened V by 0 bases and J by 0 bases, and 7 bases separated the two germline ends. The CDR3 has 15 amino acids. Germline loops: CDR1 SGHRS, CDR2 YFSETQ. CDR3 residues: CASSLGDNSGNTIYF. CDR3 DNA sequence: TGCGCCAGCAGCTTGGGGGACAACTCTGGAAACACCATATATTTT. Filled out from reference TRBV5-1 and TRBJ1-3, the complete variable domain reads KAGVTQTPRYLIKTRGQQVTLSCSPISGHRSVSWYQQTPGQGLQFLFEYFSETQRNKGNFPGRFSGRQFSNSRSEMNVSTLELGDSALYLCASSLGDNSGNTIYFGEGSWLTVV.

This chain uses TRBV19 with TRBJ2-2, with D perhaps TRBD1 (5 bases). Germline V gene lookup returns CDR1 LNHDA and CDR2 SQIVND (reference sequence). CDR3 length: 16 residues. The V gene lost 3 bases and the J gene lost 5 bases, with 16 bases spanning the gap. The CDR3 region is CASSMWPTPGTGELFF. In DNA form, the CDR3 reads TGTGCCAGTAGTATGTGGCCTACACCAGGGACCGGGGAGCTGTTTTTT.

This clone came up a few times. CDR3 in amino acids: CASSQGQGADEAFF. The CDR3, as DNA: TGTGCCAGCAGCCAAGGACAGGGGGCCGATGAAGCTTTCTTT. The chain carries TRBV7-9 and TRBJ1-1, with 11 bases aligning to TRBD1. The germline V gene encodes CDR1 SEHNR and CDR2 FQNEAQ (reference sequence). CDR3 length: 14 residues. Germline trimming cut 5 bases from V and 7 bases from J; bases unmatched to any gene: 6.

The rearrangement links TRBV14 to TRBJ2-7, with D perhaps TRBD1 (5 bases). Germline V gene data show CDR1 as SGHDN and CDR2 as FVKESK. The CDR3 extends over 15 amino acids. The V end lost 3 bases, the J end lost 1 base, and 13 bases lay between the germline ends. For the CDR3, the DNA is TGTGCCAGCAGCCATCTTGGGGCTGTTTCCTACGAGCAGTACTTC. Its translation is CASSHLGAVSYEQYF.

This rearrangement joins TRBV27 to TRBJ1-6, with TRBD1 as a possible D gene (6 bases). The V and J ends lost 2 bases and 9 bases respectively, with 11 bases between them. Germline V lookup: CDR1 MNHEY, CDR2 SMNVEV (reference sequence). The CDR3 totals 14 residues. The CDR3 sequence: CASSLTGLGSPLHF. As DNA, the CDR3 is TGTGCCAGCAGTTTAACAGGGCTGGGTTCACCCCTCCACTTT.

This clone came up once. V and J are TRBV7-8 and TRBJ2-7; a weak D match, TRBD2 (5 bases). Germline CDR1 and CDR2: SGHVS and FQNEAQ. The V and J ends lost 2 bases and 0 bases respectively, with 8 bases between them. CDR3 size: 14 residues. CDR3 loop: CASSLWSGSYEQYF. The CDR3 coding sequence is TGTGCCAGCAGCTTATGGAGCGGCTCCTACGAGCAGTACTTC.

V usage is TRBV29-1 and J usage is TRBJ1-1, with unresolved D. Looked up from germline, CDR1 is SQVTM and CDR2 is ANQGSEA. V was cut by 4 bases and J by 0 bases, with 9 bases left in between. The CDR3 is 13 residues long. The CDR3: CSVVAQLNTEAFF. The CDR3 DNA sequence: TGCAGCGTTGTTGCACAGTTGAACACTGAAGCTTTCTTT.